These T cell receptor beta chains were read from a single sample in a study of CD8+ T cells in alopecia areata. Clones were sequenced by immunoSEQ multiplex PCR, and TCRdb holds only the in-frame ones, with some missing. The data contain about 150,000 clones, about 87% of them singletons. Sequencing was performed on CD8+ T cells sorted from blood, taken at week 0. These receptors were collected from a human donor with alopecia areata. Each CDR3 is given with its conserved first and last residue. Fields, in order: D gene, clone size, V gene, J gene, CDR3 protein, CDR3 DNA. The D gene is left open where the match is weak. Size tells how often a clone was seen (once, few, many) or the class of an expanded clone, and some rows leave it out.

>-|-|TRBV19|TRBJ2-7
CASSIAQGVSYEQYF
TGTGCCAGTAGTATCGCACAGGGAGTATCCTACGAGCAGTACTTC
>TRBD1|-|TRBV11-2|TRBJ2-2
CASSLSALGTGHFGELFF
TGTGCCAGCAGCTTATCTGCTCTCGGGACAGGTCATTTTGGGGAGCTGTTTTTT
>-|-|TRBV29-1|TRBJ2-7
CSVGSLRGFDEQYF
TGCAGCGTTGGTTCACTCCGAGGATTCGACGAGCAGTACTTC
>TRBD2|-|TRBV2|TRBJ2-1
CAFRRQGGDNEQFF
TGTGCCTTCCGGAGGCAGGGAGGGGACAATGAGCAGTTCTTC
>-|-|TRBV2|TRBJ2-2
CASKGENTGELFF
TGTGCCAGCAAGGGGGAAAACACCGGGGAGCTGTTTTTT
>TRBD1|-|TRBV5-4|TRBJ1-1
CASTPDRRNTEAFF
TGTGCCAGCACCCCGGACAGGAGGAACACTGAAGCTTTCTTT
>-|-|TRBV4-1|TRBJ2-1
CASSQNWAEQFF
TGCGCCAGCAGCCAAAATTGGGCTGAGCAGTTCTTC
>-|-|TRBV6-5|TRBJ2-7
CASSYQAGRSYEQYF
TGTGCCAGCAGTTACCAGGCGGGCCGGTCCTACGAGCAGTACTTC
>-|-|TRBV4-1|TRBJ2-7
CASSQNNYEQYF
TGCGCCAGCAGCCAAAACAACTACGAGCAGTACTTC
>-|-|TRBV5-6|TRBJ1-1
CASSSTKGEGNTEAFF
TGTGCCAGCAGCTCAACGAAGGGGGAGGGGAACACTGAAGCTTTCTTT
>-|-|TRBV6-5|TRBJ1-1
CASSRDTMNTEAFF
TGTGCCAGCAGTCGGGACACGATGAACACTGAAGCTTTCTTT
>-|-|TRBV7-8|TRBJ1-1
CASSLALGHPNTEAFF
TGTGCCAGCAGCTTAGCGCTGGGACACCCGAACACTGAAGCTTTCTTT
>-|once|TRBV29-1|TRBJ2-1
CSVVTSDYNEQFF
TGCAGCGTTGTCACGTCCGACTACAATGAGCAGTTCTTC
>-|few|TRBV25-1|TRBJ1-5
CASSVGPAGPQHF
TGTGCCAGCAGTGTCGGGCCCGCCGGGCCCCAGCATTTT
>TRBD2|-|TRBV6-1|TRBJ2-3
CASSDGTSGGPTDTQYF
TGTGCCAGCAGTGACGGGACTAGCGGGGGGCCCACAGATACGCAGTATTTT
>-|-|TRBV29-1|TRBJ2-1
CSVVRTGAYNEQFF
TGCAGCGTTGTTAGGACCGGAGCCTACAATGAGCAGTTCTTC
>TRBD1|-|TRBV5-1|TRBJ2-1
CASSPGTGTSNEQFF
TGCGCCAGCAGCCCCGGGACAGGGACCAGCAATGAGCAGTTCTTC
>-|-|TRBV7-9|TRBJ2-1
CASTSQNRNNEQFF
TGTGCCAGCACCTCCCAGAACAGGAACAATGAGCAGTTCTTC
>-|-|TRBV27|TRBJ1-1
CASSFSWSNTEAFF
TGTGCCAGCAGTTTTTCGTGGTCAAACACTGAAGCTTTCTTT
>TRBD2|-|TRBV19|TRBJ2-7
CASSTSLAGYYEQYF
TGTGCCAGTAGTACCTCACTAGCGGGATACTACGAGCAGTACTTC
>TRBD1|-|TRBV9|TRBJ1-2
CASSVSTGGHGYTF
TGTGCCAGCAGCGTATCTACAGGGGGTCACGGCTACACCTTC
>-|-|TRBV29-1|TRBJ2-1
CSSDTSSYNEQFF
TGCAGCTCCGACACGAGCTCCTACAATGAGCAGTTCTTC
>TRBD1|-|TRBV29-1|TRBJ2-1
CSVEGDRGGGNEQFF
TGCAGCGTTGAAGGAGACAGGGGGGGCGGCAATGAGCAGTTCTTC
>TRBD2|-|TRBV6-5|TRBJ2-4
CASTPGAGGQNIQYF
TGTGCCAGCACCCCGGGGGCGGGAGGCCAAAACATTCAGTACTTC
>TRBD2|-|TRBV6-6|TRBJ2-7
CASTLAGPSSYEQYF
TGTGCCAGCACCTTAGCGGGGCCAAGCTCCTACGAGCAGTACTTC
>-|-|TRBV10-2|TRBJ2-5
CASGPDRQETQYF
TGCGCCAGCGGCCCGGACAGACAAGAGACCCAGTACTTC
>-|once|TRBV27|TRBJ2-7
CASSSKTRGGAVNEQYF
TGTGCCAGCTCTTCCAAAACACGTGGGGGCGCTGTTAACGAGCAGTACTTC
>TRBD1|-|TRBV2|TRBJ1-1
CASRPGQENTEAFF
TGTGCCAGCAGGCCGGGACAGGAGAACACTGAAGCTTTCTTT
>-|-|TRBV6-5|TRBJ2-3
CASSYMEGTDTQYF
TGTGCCAGCAGTTACATGGAGGGCACAGATACGCAGTATTTT
>-|-|TRBV18|TRBJ2-2
CASSRRSDGDTGELFF
TGTGCCAGCTCACGGCGCAGCGACGGAGACACCGGGGAGCTGTTTTTT
>TRBD1|-|TRBV5-6|TRBJ1-1
CASSPGQGKAAFF
TGTGCCAGCAGCCCCGGACAGGGAAAAGCGGCTTTCTTT
>-|few|TRBV9|TRBJ2-1
CASSTKIMTEQFF
TGTGCCAGCAGTACAAAAATTATGACCGAGCAGTTCTTC
>-|once|TRBV7-8|TRBJ2-7
CASSYRGEQYF
TGTGCCAGCAGCTACAGAGGCGAGCAGTACTTC
>-|-|TRBV6-1|TRBJ2-7
CASSEEVGTPSYEQYF
TGTGCCAGCAGTGAAGAGGTAGGGACCCCCTCCTACGAGCAGTACTTC
>TRBD2|-|TRBV2|TRBJ2-2
CASSTPSSGGHKNTGELFF
TGTGCCAGCAGCACACCTTCTAGCGGGGGGCACAAGAACACCGGGGAGCTGTTTTTT
>-|few|TRBV7-9|TRBJ2-7
CASSYAAAYEQYF
TGTGCCAGCAGCTATGCCGCCGCCTACGAGCAGTACTTC
>-|-|TRBV27|TRBJ1-1
CASSSRQTEAFF
TGTGCCAGCAGTTCTAGACAGACTGAAGCTTTCTTT
>-|-|TRBV11-2|TRBJ2-3
CASSFPDTQYF
TGTGCCAGCAGCTTTCCAGATACGCAGTATTTT
>-|-|TRBV27|TRBJ2-1
CASSFDLGAYNEQFF
TGTGCCAGCAGTTTTGACCTGGGGGCCTACAATGAGCAGTTCTTC
>TRBD1|-|TRBV7-7|TRBJ2-1
CAPAYWTGDSNEQFF
TGTGCACCAGCTTATTGGACAGGGGATTCCAATGAGCAGTTCTTC